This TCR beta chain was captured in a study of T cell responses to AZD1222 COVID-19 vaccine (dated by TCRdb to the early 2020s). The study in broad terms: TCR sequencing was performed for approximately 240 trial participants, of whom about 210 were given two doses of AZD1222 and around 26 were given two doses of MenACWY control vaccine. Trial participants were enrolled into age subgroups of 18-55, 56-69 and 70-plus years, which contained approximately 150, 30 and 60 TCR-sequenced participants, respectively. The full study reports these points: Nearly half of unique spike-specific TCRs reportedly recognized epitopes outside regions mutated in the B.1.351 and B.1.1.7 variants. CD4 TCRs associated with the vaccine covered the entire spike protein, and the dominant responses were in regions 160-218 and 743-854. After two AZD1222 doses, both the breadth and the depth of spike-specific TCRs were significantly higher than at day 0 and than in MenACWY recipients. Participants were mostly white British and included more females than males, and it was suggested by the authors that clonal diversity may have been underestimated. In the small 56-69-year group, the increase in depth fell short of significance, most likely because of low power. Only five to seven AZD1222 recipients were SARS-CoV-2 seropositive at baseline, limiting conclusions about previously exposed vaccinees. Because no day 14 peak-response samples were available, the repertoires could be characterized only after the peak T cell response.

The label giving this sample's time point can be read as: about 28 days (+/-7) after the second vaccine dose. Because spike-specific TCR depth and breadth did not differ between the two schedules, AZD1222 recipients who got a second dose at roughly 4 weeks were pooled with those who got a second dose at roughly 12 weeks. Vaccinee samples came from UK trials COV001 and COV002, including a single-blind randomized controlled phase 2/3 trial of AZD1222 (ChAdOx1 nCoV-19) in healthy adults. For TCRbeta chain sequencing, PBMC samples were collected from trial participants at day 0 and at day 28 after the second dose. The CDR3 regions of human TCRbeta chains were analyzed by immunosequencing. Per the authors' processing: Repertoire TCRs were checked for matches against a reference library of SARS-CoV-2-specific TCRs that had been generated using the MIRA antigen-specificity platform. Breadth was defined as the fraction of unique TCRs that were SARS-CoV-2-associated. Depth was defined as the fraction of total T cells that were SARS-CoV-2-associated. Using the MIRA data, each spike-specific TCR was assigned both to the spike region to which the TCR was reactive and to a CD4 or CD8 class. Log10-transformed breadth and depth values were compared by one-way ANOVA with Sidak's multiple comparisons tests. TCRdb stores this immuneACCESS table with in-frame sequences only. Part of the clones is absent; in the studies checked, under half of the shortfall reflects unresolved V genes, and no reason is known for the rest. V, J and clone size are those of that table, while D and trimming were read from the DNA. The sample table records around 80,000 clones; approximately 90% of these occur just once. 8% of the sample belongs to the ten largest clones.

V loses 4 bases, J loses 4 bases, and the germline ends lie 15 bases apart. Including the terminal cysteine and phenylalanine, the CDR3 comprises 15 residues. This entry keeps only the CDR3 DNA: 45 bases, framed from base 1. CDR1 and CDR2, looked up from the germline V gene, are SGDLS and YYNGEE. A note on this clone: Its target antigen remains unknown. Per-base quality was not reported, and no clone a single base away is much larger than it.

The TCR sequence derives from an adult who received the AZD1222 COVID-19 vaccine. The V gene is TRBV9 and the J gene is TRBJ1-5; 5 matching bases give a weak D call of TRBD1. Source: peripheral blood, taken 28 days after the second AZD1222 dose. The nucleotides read TGTGCCAGCAGCCCGAGCGGGACGCAAAATCAGCCCCAGCATTTT. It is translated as CASSPSGTQNQPQHF.